The next 8 T cell receptor beta chains were all read from a single sample in a study of blood T cell repertoires in COVID-19. Sequencing was performed with immunoSEQ multiplex PCR; in TCRdb, only in-frame clones are kept and a portion is missing. The sample lists some 220,000 clones; 80% to 85% were seen once. The sequenced material came from peripheral blood. The receptors shown here come from a woman between 70 and 85 years old with COVID-19, enrolled during active disease.

V usage is TRBV10-3 and J usage is TRBJ2-2, with TRBD1 as a possible D gene (6 bases). V lost 2 bases and J 1 base, leaving 8 bases between the germline ends. The CDR3 totals 15 residues. CDR1 and CDR2 from the germline V gene are ENHRY and SYGVKD. CDR3 in DNA: TGTGCCATCAGTGAGATACAGGGGAACACCGGGGAGCTGTTTTTT. The encoded protein is CAISEIQGNTGELFF.

The gene calls are TRBV7-2 and TRBJ2-1, with D perhaps TRBD2 (6 bases). The V end lost 1 base, the J end lost 1 base, and 8 bases lay between the germline ends. Germline-derived CDR1 and CDR2 are SGHTA and FQGNSA. This CDR3 is 15 amino acids long. This CDR3 is CASSLGGESYNEQFF. The CDR3 nucleotides are TGTGCCAGCAGCTTAGGGGGGGAGTCCTACAATGAGCAGTTCTTC.

The CDR3 region is CASSQGGNTEAFF. In nucleotides, the CDR3 is TGTGCCAGCAGCCAGGGAGGGAACACTGAAGCTTTCTTT. The chain recombines TRBV5-5 with TRBJ1-1, with D perhaps TRBD1 (5 bases). V was cut by 4 bases and J by 1 base, with 8 bases left in between. The CDR3 runs 13 residues. Germline lookup yields CDR1 SGHKS and CDR2 YYEKEE (reference sequence).

The chain couples TRBV7-6 to TRBJ2-7, with 7 bases that match TRBD1. Trimming cost V 1 base and J 2 bases; bases outside gene matches: 11. This CDR3 is built from 17 residues. Germline V gene lookup returns CDR1 SGHVS and CDR2 FNYEAQ. The chain's CDR3 is CASSLVVPGQSTYEQYF. The CDR3 bases are TGTGCCAGCAGCTTAGTGGTACCGGGACAGTCGACCTACGAGCAGTACTTC. Together with reference TRBV7-6 and TRBJ2-7, the CDR3 gives the full variable domain: GAGVSQSPRYKVTKRGQDVALRCDPISGHVSLYWYRQALGQGPEFLTYFNYEAQQDKSGLPNDRFSAERPEGSISTLTIQRTEQRDSAMYRCASSLVVPGQSTYEQYFGPGTRLTVT.

The CDR3, as DNA: TGTGCCAGCAGCCGCGGGAGTGCGTACACAGATACGCAGTATTTT. Amino acid sequence: CASSRGSAYTDTQYF. The chain combines TRBV5-4 with TRBJ2-3; 7 nucleotides agree with TRBD2. Per the germline V gene, CDR1 is SGHNT and CDR2 is YYREEE (reference sequence). J gave up 2 bases and V 4 bases, and 7 bases lay outside the gene matches. The CDR3 has 15 residues.

This clone was counted once. This chain joins TRBV7-2 and TRBJ2-5, with D unclear. V was trimmed by 4 bases and J by 4 bases, leaving 19 bases between them. This CDR3 contains 16 residues. The V gene's germline CDR1 is SGHTA and CDR2 FQGNSA. Written as DNA, the CDR3 is TGTGCCAGCAGCTCACGATCCCTAACCAGGTCAGAGACCCAGTACTTC. This sequence encodes CASSSRSLTRSETQYF.

V is TRBV27 and J is TRBJ2-7, with D tentatively TRBD2 (5 bases). Trimming removed 3 bases at V and 3 bases at J, with 15 bases between. Per the germline V gene, CDR1 is MNHEY and CDR2 is SMNVEV (reference sequence). CDR3 length equals 15 residues. The chain's CDR3 is CASSLMGFGDYEQYF. The DNA for the CDR3 is TGTGCCAGCAGTTTGATGGGCTTCGGGGACTACGAGCAGTACTTC.

This clone was recorded only once. J is TRBJ2-1 and V is TRBV5-1; tentative D call: TRBD2 (6 bases). This CDR3 comprises 14 residues. V dropped 3 bases and J dropped 6 bases, with 13 bases sitting between them. The V gene's germline CDR1 is SGHRS and CDR2 YFSETQ. CDR3 sequence (DNA): TGCGCCAGCAGCTCCGGGACTCTCTCCAATGAGCAGTTCTTC. This gives the protein CASSSGTLSNEQFF.